Sequencing of this T cell receptor (beta chain) was carried out in a study of long-term antiretroviral therapy in people with HIV. Assay version v3.0 of immunoSEQ was used, and it was run at survey level. Roughly 40,000-50,000 T-cell genomes per sample were the sequencing target. TCRdb keeps only in-frame clones here, not all; method: immunoSEQ multiplex PCR. Here the sample spans more than 15,000 clones, just over 90% being singletons. Every specimen provided about 0.9-11 million cryopreserved PBMC before DNA extraction took place. V was shortened by 2 bases and J by 0 bases, with 7 bases between the two germline ends. Per the germline V gene, CDR1 is GTSNPN and CDR2 is SVGIG (reference sequence). The CDR3 consists of 13 residues.

The V gene is TRBV30, the J gene TRBJ1-2; D gene uncertain. This receptor was taken from a woman aged 35 to 49 with HIV. The input for sequencing was unsorted PBMCs, taken 0.6 years after starting antiretroviral therapy. The CDR3 region is CAWSFRSNYGYTF. DNA of the CDR3: TGTGCCTGGAGTTTCCGGTCTAACTATGGCTACACCTTC.